These T cell receptor beta chains were read from a single sample in a study of T-cell memory formation after mild COVID-19. In TCRdb, the 5' RACE reads were re-called with MiXCR into one record per CDR3 protein. The sample yields 500,000 to 600,000 distinct CDR3 sequences, roughly 18% seen once. The specimen sequenced was PBMCs or a T cell subset sorted from them (not recorded which). The source of these receptors is an adult woman who had mild COVID-19 (a few samples of this study predate the infection). Cell type and time point are not known. CDR3s include the opening cysteine and the closing phenylalanine or tryptophan. The D gene is left open where the match is weak. A clone size is listed for some rows: how often the clone was seen (once, few, many), or a class if it is expanded.

v_gene	abundance	j_gene	d_gene	CDR3aa	CDR3nt
TRBV7-9	few	TRBJ2-3	TRBD2	CASSLRLLAGVDTQYF	TGTGCCAGCAGCTTACGACTACTAGCGGGGGTAGATACGCAGTATTTT
TRBV20-1	.	TRBJ1-2	.	CSAKQGVNYGYTF	TGCAGTGCTAAACAGGGAGTTAACTATGGCTACACCTTC
TRBV5-1	.	TRBJ2-7	TRBD1	CASSTGQGSSYEQYF	TGCGCCAGCAGCACGGGACAGGGGAGCTCCTACGAGCAGTACTTC
TRBV7-2	.	TRBJ2-1	TRBD2	CASSSEGLAGATEQFF	TGTGCCAGCAGCTCAGAGGGACTAGCGGGAGCAACTGAGCAGTTCTTC
TRBV7-3	few	TRBJ2-3	.	CASSSGWGTQYF	TGTGCCAGCAGTTCTGGGTGGGGTACGCAGTATTTT
TRBV21-1	few	TRBJ2-2	.	CASSLTPRHGTGELFF	TGTGCCAGCAGCTTAACCCCGCGGCACGGGACCGGGGAGCTGTTTTTT
TRBV5-1	.	TRBJ2-2	TRBD1	CASSYRGGTGELFF	TGCGCCAGCAGCTACAGGGGTGGCACCGGGGAGCTGTTTTTT
TRBV20-1	few	TRBJ2-3	TRBD2	CSISGTSGRALKDTQYF	TGCAGCATATCCGGGACTAGCGGGAGGGCCCTCAAAGATACGCAGTATTTT
TRBV10-2	few	TRBJ1-2	TRBD1	CASVGLTNRGYGYTF	TGCGCCAGCGTCGGCTTAACCAACAGGGGGTATGGCTACACCTTC
TRBV25-1	many	TRBJ1-3	TRBD1	CASSDPTGTGNTIYF	TGTGCCAGCAGTGACCCGACAGGGACTGGAAACACCATATATTTT
TRBV24-1	few	TRBJ2-3	.	CATSDRLTRGAPRTDTQYF	TGTGCCACCAGTGACCGGCTCACTAGGGGCGCGCCCCGCACAGATACGCAGTATTTT
TRBV4-3	.	TRBJ2-1	TRBD2	CASSQEGAGGVEDEQFF	TGCGCCAGCAGCCAAGAGGGGGCGGGAGGGGTTGAGGATGAGCAGTTCTTC